A single T cell receptor (beta chain) is shown here with its context. What it recognizes is unknown. These data originate in a study of PD-1 blockade in classical Hodgkin lymphoma. Indicated time point: cycle 4 day 1 (C4D1), after more than 5 weeks of nivolumab. After autologous stem cell transplantation all patients relapsed, and prior brentuximab vedotin exposure differed between cohorts. Magnetic negative selection of thawed PBMCs yielded the CD8+ T cells. Whole-study results and caveats: CD8+ TCR diversity did not rise significantly by C4D1, unlike CD4+. Those patients who began receiving nivolumab less than 1 year after ASCT had lower diversity, and they were excluded.

The CDR3 consists of 16 residues. The V segment lost 4 bases and the J segment 3 bases; nucleotides outside the gene matches: 7. CDR1 is SGHVS and CDR2 is FQNEAQ in the germline V gene. Libraries were prepared by immunoSEQ multiplex PCR; TCRdb keeps only in-frame clonotypes and omits some of them. The sample has about 20,000 clones; roughly 80% are singletons. The material was CD8+ T cells from blood, obtained before the fourth cycle of nivolumab. The TCR comes from a human donor with classical Hodgkin lymphoma. The V call is TRBV7-8, the J call TRBJ1-3, with 9 nucleotides matching TRBD1. The CDR3 loop is CASSSLTGGLGNTIYF. The CDR3 DNA reads TGTGCCAGCAGCTCGCTAACAGGGGGCCTTGGAAACACCATATATTTT. Filled out from reference TRBV7-8 and TRBJ1-3, the complete variable domain reads GAGVSQSPRYKVAKRGQDVALRCDPISGHVSLFWYQQALGQGPEFLTYFQNEAQLDKSGLPSDRFFAERPEGSVSTLKIQRTQQEDSAVYLCASSSLTGGLGNTIYFGEGSWLTVV.